A single sample gave rise to the 23 T cell receptor beta chains below, sequenced in a study of siplizumab effects on memory and regulatory T cells. Method: immunoSEQ multiplex PCR; TCRdb's copy keeps in-frame clones and lacks some. Of tens of thousands of clones in the sample, around 94% are singletons; the top ten hold over 0.25%. The sequenced sample was non-Treg CD4+ T cells sorted from blood. The receptors here all came from a human donor in good health.

This clone was seen once. This chain joins TRBV9 and TRBJ2-7; TRBD2 matches 8 bases. V lost 0 bases, J lost 6 bases, and 11 bases stayed unmatched. The CDR3 runs 16 residues. Per the germline V gene, CDR1 is SGDLS and CDR2 is YYNGEE. In nucleotides, the CDR3 is TGTGCCAGCAGCGTAGCATCTGATGGGCTAGCGGGCGAGCAGTACTTC. Protein: CASSVASDGLAGEQYF.

V gene TRBV11-3 combines with J gene TRBJ2-1; D uncertain. The CDR3 has 15 amino acids. Germline assignment: CDR1 SGHNT and CDR2 YENEEA. V dropped 2 bases and J dropped 3 bases, with 11 bases sitting between them. The CDR3: CASSLMPSNYNEQFF. For the CDR3, the DNA is TGTGCCAGCAGCTTAATGCCGTCGAACTACAATGAGCAGTTCTTC.

In this sample, this clone turned up once. The gene calls are TRBV11-1 and TRBJ2-5; TRBD1 matches 9 bases. Unmatched junction bases numbered 6, after V lost 5 bases and J lost 5 bases. CDR1 SGHAT and CDR2 FQDESV come from the germline V gene (reference sequence). The CDR3 consists of 14 residues. For the CDR3, the DNA is TGTGCCAGCAGCCGGACAGGGGTGGGGGAGACCCAGTACTTC. As protein: CASSRTGVGETQYF.

V usage is TRBV7-9 and J usage is TRBJ1-5; TRBD1 is a possible D gene (5 bases). Trimming stripped 5 bases from V and 0 bases from J, with 11 bases between. Germline V lookup: CDR1 SEHNR, CDR2 FQNEAQ (reference sequence). The CDR3 runs to 15 residues. The CDR3 region is CASSRAGDSNQPQHF. The CDR3, as DNA: TGTGCCAGCAGCAGAGCGGGGGATAGCAATCAGCCCCAGCATTTT.

V and J are TRBV7-2 and TRBJ2-3; tentative D call: TRBD2 (5 bases). The CDR3 sequence is 14 residues long. V lost 4 bases and J lost 0, with 8 bases in between. The V gene's germline CDR1 is SGHTA and CDR2 FQGNSA. CDR3 sequence: CASSSGLSTDTQYF. CDR3 bases: TGTGCCAGCAGCTCCGGACTCAGCACAGATACGCAGTATTTT.

The genes are TRBV10-2 and TRBJ1-2; D uncertain. Germline CDR1 reads WSHSY; CDR2 reads SAAADI. The CDR3 extends over 14 amino acids. Between the trimmed V and J ends, which lost 6 bases and 0 bases, there was a span of 11 bases. The CDR3, as DNA: TGCGCCAGCAGCCCGAATACAGCTAACTATGGCTACACCTTC. Translating gives CASSPNTANYGYTF.

The J gene is TRBJ1-3, the V gene TRBV7-2; 7 nucleotides match TRBD1. J was trimmed by 2 bases and V by 4 bases; bases with no gene match: 2. CDR3 size: 14 residues. Germline lookup yields CDR1 SGHTA and CDR2 FQGNSA. The CDR3 sequence is CASSYGTAGNTIYF. The CDR3 DNA sequence: TGTGCCAGCAGCTACGGGACAGCTGGAAACACCATATATTTT.

This clone has only one observation. The chain couples TRBV7-9 to TRBJ2-7, with D perhaps being TRBD1 or TRBD2 (5 bases each). The CDR3 is 14 amino acids. CDR1 SEHNR and CDR2 FQNEAQ come from the germline V gene (reference sequence). V shed 1 base and J shed 1 base, with 8 bases lying between them. CDR3 in DNA: TGTGCCAGCAGCTTAGAGGGGAGATCCTACGAGCAGTACTTC. Encoded protein: CASSLEGRSYEQYF.

The genes are TRBV28 and TRBJ1-1; TRBD1 is a possible D gene (6 bases). The V gene lost 7 bases and the J gene lost 4 bases, with 13 bases spanning the gap. CDR3 length equals 13 residues. The germline gives CDR1 MDHEN, CDR2 SYDVKM. The CDR3 nucleotides read TGTGCCAGCATTGGGGGGCGGGCCACTGAAGCTTTCTTT. This sequence encodes CASIGGRATEAFF.

The V and J genes are TRBV12-5 and TRBJ2-7; D possibly matches TRBD1 or TRBD2 (6 bases each). V shed 2 bases and J shed 6 bases, with 11 bases lying between them. The germline gives CDR1 LGHNT, CDR2 FRNRAP. The CDR3 is 13 residues long. CDR3 amino acids: CASGLSGEAEQYF. Here the CDR3 DNA reads TGTGCTAGTGGTTTGTCAGGGGAGGCCGAGCAGTACTTC.

This chain connects TRBV7-8 to TRBJ2-2; D is perhaps TRBD1 or TRBD2 (7 bases each). Trimming cost V 3 bases and J 0 bases, with 14 bases left between them. The V gene's germline CDR1 is SGHVS and CDR2 FQNEAQ. The CDR3 totals 17 residues. This CDR3 reads CASSFPQGGTNTGELFF. In DNA form, the CDR3 reads TGTGCCAGCAGCTTCCCCCAGGGGGGGACGAACACCGGGGAGCTGTTTTTT.

Only one count was recorded for this clone. This chain links TRBV5-6 with TRBJ2-3; D may be TRBD1 (6 bases). There are 15 residues in the CDR3. V was pared by 1 base and J by 2 bases, with 11 bases between. Per the germline V gene, CDR1 is SGHDT and CDR2 is YYEEEE. CDR3 bases: TGTGCCAGCAGCTTGCTCGGGACAAACACAGATACGCAGTATTTT. This translates into CASSLLGTNTDTQYF.

The CDR3 is CAWVPLVRSGNTIYF. CDR3 coding DNA: TGTGCCTGGGTCCCATTGGTCCGTTCTGGAAACACCATATATTTT. The V call is TRBV30, the J call TRBJ1-3; unclear D gene. Trimming took 5 bases from V and 1 from J, leaving 15 bases between them. Germline CDR1 and CDR2: GTSNPN and SVGIG (reference sequence). The CDR3 contains 15 residues.

The V and J genes are TRBV5-8 and TRBJ1-1; D may be TRBD1 (5 bases). The CDR3 sequence is 14 residues long. CDR1 and CDR2 from the germline V gene are SGHTS and YDEGEE. V dropped 4 bases and J dropped 5 bases, with 15 bases sitting between them. In DNA form, the CDR3 reads TGTGCCAGCAGCGCGGGGACTCCCCGGACTGAAGCTTTCTTT. Translating it yields CASSAGTPRTEAFF.

The gene calls are TRBV5-4 and TRBJ1-1; 8 bases agree with TRBD1. CDR1 and CDR2 (germline): SGHNT, YYREEE (reference sequence). There are 14 residues in the CDR3. Trimming at V came to 0 bases and at J to 5 bases, leaving 3 bases not matched to a gene. As DNA, the CDR3 is TGTGCCAGCAGCTTGGTACAGGGGGAAACTGAAGCTTTCTTT. This sequence encodes CASSLVQGETEAFF.

This chain joins TRBV5-4 and TRBJ1-2; tentatively, D is TRBD1 (5 bases). The CDR3 length is 12 residues. Germline V gene lookup returns CDR1 SGHNT and CDR2 YYREEE (reference sequence). The V gene lost 4 bases and the J gene lost 5 bases, with 9 bases spanning the gap. CDR3 DNA: TGTGCCAGCAGCGCGACAGAGTATGGCTACACCTTC. This codes for CASSATEYGYTF.

Here the CDR3 DNA reads TGTGCCAGCAGCTTAGCCAGGGTTGGCAATCAGCCCCAGCATTTT. This gives the protein CASSLARVGNQPQHF. The chain joins TRBV7-8 to TRBJ1-5; TRBD1 might be the D (5 bases). Trimming left V 0 bases short and J 2 bases short, with 8 bases between. The CDR3 length is 15 residues. Germline V gene sequence: CDR1 SGHVS, CDR2 FQNEAQ. The variable domain in full, completed from reference TRBV7-8 and TRBJ1-5, reads GAGVSQSPRYKVAKRGQDVALRCDPISGHVSLFWYQQALGQGPEFLTYFQNEAQLDKSGLPSDRFFAERPEGSVSTLKIQRTQQEDSAVYLCASSLARVGNQPQHFGDGTRLSIL.

The rearrangement joins TRBV7-6 to TRBJ2-1; D perhaps matches TRBD2 (6 bases). With 7 bases removed from V and 0 bases from J, the gap between germline ends came to 16 bases. CDR3 size: 16 residues. Germline V CDR1 and CDR2: SGHVS, FNYEAQ. CDR3 sequence: CASTYSAGSSYNEQFF. The CDR3, as DNA: TGTGCCAGCACCTACTCCGCGGGGAGCTCCTACAATGAGCAGTTCTTC.

This chain connects TRBV6-6 to TRBJ2-7; D is unclear. The CDR3 spans 13 residues. Germline lookup yields CDR1 MNHNY and CDR2 SVGAGI (reference sequence). Trimming removed 6 bases from V and 4 bases from J, with 13 bases in between. For the CDR3, the DNA is TGTGCCAGCAGCCCCCCGGCTCGGTACGAGCAGTACTTC. This gives the protein CASSPPARYEQYF.

V usage is TRBV27 and J usage is TRBJ1-6; no reliable D call. The CDR3 covers 13 residues. V dropped 3 bases and J dropped 13 bases, with 13 bases sitting between them. The germline V gene encodes CDR1 MNHEY and CDR2 SMNVEV (reference sequence). CDR3: CASSFSAGWPLHF. The CDR3 DNA is TGTGCCAGCAGTTTCTCGGCGGGGTGGCCCCTCCACTTT.

This chain connects TRBV10-3 to TRBJ1-4; 11 bases match TRBD1. Trimming at V came to 6 bases and at J to 3 bases, leaving 0 bases not matched to a gene. Germline loops: CDR1 ENHRY, CDR2 SYGVKD. The CDR3 is 14 residues long. The CDR3 is CAIRGQGANEKLFF. The CDR3 DNA reads as TGTGCCATCAGGGGACAGGGGGCTAATGAAAAACTGTTTTTT.

The J gene is TRBJ2-3, the V gene TRBV2; D is undetermined. Germline CDR1 is SNHLY and CDR2 is FYNNEI. V lost 8 bases, J lost 1 base, and 7 bases lay in between. This CDR3 region has 12 residues. The CDR3 nucleotides are TGTGCCAGCGGGGTGCGCACAGATACGCAGTATTTT. This sequence encodes CASGVRTDTQYF.

CDR3 region: CASSQGNTGELFF. As DNA, the CDR3 is TGCGCCAGCAGCCAAGGAAACACCGGGGAGCTGTTTTTT. This sequence joins TRBV4-1 and TRBJ2-2; no firm D call. Germline lookup yields CDR1 MGHRA and CDR2 YSYEKL. The CDR3 is 13 residues long. V gave up 1 base and J gave up 2 bases, with 2 bases separating them.